The T cell receptor (beta chain) under discussion was sequenced for a study of CD4+ T cells in melanoma. Study-level findings and limits: Reportedly, melanoma neoantigen-specific CD4+ T cells showed varied differentiation states.

The CDR3 totals 18 residues. Per germline, CDR1 SGHRS and CDR2 YFSETQ. The V and J ends lost 4 bases and 2 bases, in that order; junction bases with no gene match: 11. Remarks on this clone: Its antigen is unidentified.

Measured with immunoSEQ multiplex PCR; TCRdb has only the in-frame clones, and not every one. In the table there are approximately 16,000 clones, roughly 88% of which are singletons. The sequence was collected from a human donor with melanoma. Sequenced sample: cells from a culture (not recorded whether cultured in vitro). This chain connects TRBV5-1 to TRBJ2-2; 10 positions agree with TRBD2. The CDR3 DNA is TGCGCCAGCAGCCCCGGCGCTAGCGGGGGCGATAACACCGGGGAGCTGTTTTTT. This encodes CASSPGASGGDNTGELFF.